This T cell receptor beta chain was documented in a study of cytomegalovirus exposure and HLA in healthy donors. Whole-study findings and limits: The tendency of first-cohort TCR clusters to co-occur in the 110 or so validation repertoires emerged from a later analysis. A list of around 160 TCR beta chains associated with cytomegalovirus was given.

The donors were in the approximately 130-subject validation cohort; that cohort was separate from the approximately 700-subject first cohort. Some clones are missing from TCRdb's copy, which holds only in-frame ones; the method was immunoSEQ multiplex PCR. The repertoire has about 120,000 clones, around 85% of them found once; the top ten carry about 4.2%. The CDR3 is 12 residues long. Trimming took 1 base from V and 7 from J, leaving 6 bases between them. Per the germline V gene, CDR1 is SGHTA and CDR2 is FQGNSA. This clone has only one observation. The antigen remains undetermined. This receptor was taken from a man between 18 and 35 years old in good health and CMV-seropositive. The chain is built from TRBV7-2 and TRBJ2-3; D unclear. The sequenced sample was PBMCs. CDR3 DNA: TGTGCCAGCAGCTTAGAACTCTATACGCAGTATTTT. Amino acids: CASSLELYTQYF.